This T cell receptor (beta chain) originates from a study of patients and donors after allogeneic stem cell transplantation. This clonotype came up a few times. Using its own MiXCR run on the RT-PCR reads, TCRdb lists one record per CDR3 protein. The sample holds hundreds of thousands of distinct CDR3 sequences, about 38% seen once. V dropped 0 bases and J dropped 2 bases, with 4 bases sitting between them. The germline gives CDR1 DFQATT, CDR2 SNEGSKA (reference sequence). This CDR3 region has 12 residues. The sequence derives from a human donor who was either an allogeneic HSCT recipient or a stem cell or donor lymphocyte infusion donor (not recorded which). It is not recorded whose cells these are; they may come from a transplant donor. This chain connects TRBV20-1 to TRBJ1-2; D is ambiguous. Sequenced: blood, either unsorted or a sorted T cell fraction (not recorded which). CDR3 coding DNA: TGCAGTGCTAGAGATGGAAACTATGGCTACACCTTC. It codes for CSARDGNYGYTF.